This T cell receptor beta chain was identified in a study of cytomegalovirus exposure and HLA in healthy donors. General study points: After further analysis at a later stage, roughly 16,000 TCR beta sequences were associated with HLA alleles at 0.05 false discovery rate. Sequencing likely caused a cluster of highly shared sequence variants.

PCR primers comprised 60 Vbeta and 13 Jbeta primers. Measured with immunoSEQ multiplex PCR; TCRdb has only the in-frame clones, and not every one. The sample contains roughly 100,000 clones, around 9.6% of which appear only once. V dropped 8 bases and J dropped 3; count of bases not matched to a gene: 7. The CDR3 has 15 amino acids. In germline, CDR1 is MNHEY, CDR2 SMNVEV (reference sequence). This clone was seen a few times. Its antigen is as yet unknown. Sequenced sample: PBMCs. The clonotype was recovered from a man between 50 and 59 years old in good health and CMV-seropositive. The rearrangement links TRBV27 to TRBJ2-5; 12 positions agree with TRBD2. The CDR3 region is CASRTLAGGEETQYF. DNA for the CDR3: TGTGCCAGCCGCACCCTAGCGGGAGGGGAAGAGACCCAGTACTTC.